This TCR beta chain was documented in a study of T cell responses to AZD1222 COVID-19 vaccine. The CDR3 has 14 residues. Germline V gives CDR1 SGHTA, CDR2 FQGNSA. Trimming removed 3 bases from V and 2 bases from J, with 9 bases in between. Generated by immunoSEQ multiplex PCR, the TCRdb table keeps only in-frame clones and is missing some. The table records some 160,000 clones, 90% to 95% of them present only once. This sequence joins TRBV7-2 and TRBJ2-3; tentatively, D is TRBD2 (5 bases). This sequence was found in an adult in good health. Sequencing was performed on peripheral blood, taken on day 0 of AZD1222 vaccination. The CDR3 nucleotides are TGTGCCAGCAGCTTTGCCCGGGACACAGATACGCAGTATTTT. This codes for CASSFARDTDTQYF.